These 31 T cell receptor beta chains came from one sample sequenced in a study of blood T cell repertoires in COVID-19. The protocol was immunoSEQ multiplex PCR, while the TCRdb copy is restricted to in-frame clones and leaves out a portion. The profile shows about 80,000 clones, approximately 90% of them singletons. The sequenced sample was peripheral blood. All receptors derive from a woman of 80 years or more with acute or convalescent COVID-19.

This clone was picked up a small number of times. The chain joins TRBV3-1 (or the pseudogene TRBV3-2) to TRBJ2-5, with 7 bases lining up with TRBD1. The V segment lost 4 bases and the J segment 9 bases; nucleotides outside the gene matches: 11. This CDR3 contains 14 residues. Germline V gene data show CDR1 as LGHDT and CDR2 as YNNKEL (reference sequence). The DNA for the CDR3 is TGTGCCAGCAGCCGACAGGGACCTCCGGGTCCCCAGTACTTC. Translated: CASSRQGPPGPQYF.

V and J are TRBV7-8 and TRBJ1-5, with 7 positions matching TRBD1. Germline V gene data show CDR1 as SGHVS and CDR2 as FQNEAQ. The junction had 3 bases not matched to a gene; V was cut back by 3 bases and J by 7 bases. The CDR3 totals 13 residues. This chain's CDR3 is CASSFQGEQPQHF. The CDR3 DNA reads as TGTGCCAGCAGCTTCCAGGGGGAACAGCCCCAGCATTTT. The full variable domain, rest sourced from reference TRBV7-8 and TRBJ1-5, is GAGVSQSPRYKVAKRGQDVALRCDPISGHVSLFWYQQALGQGPEFLTYFQNEAQLDKSGLPSDRFFAERPEGSVSTLKIQRTQQEDSAVYLCASSFQGEQPQHFGDGTRLSIL.

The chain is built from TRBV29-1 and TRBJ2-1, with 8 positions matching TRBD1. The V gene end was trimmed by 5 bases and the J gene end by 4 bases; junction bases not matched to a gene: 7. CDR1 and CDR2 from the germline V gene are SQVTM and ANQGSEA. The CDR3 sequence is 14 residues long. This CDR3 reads CSVPETGVYNEQFF. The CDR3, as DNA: TGCAGCGTTCCGGAGACAGGGGTATACAATGAGCAGTTCTTC.

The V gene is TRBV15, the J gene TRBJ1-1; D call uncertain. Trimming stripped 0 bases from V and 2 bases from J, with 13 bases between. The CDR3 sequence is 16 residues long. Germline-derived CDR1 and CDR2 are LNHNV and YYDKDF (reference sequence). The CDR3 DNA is TGTGCCACCAGCAGAGATCGGCGGGCTCCAAACACTGAAGCTTTCTTT. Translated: CATSRDRRAPNTEAFF.

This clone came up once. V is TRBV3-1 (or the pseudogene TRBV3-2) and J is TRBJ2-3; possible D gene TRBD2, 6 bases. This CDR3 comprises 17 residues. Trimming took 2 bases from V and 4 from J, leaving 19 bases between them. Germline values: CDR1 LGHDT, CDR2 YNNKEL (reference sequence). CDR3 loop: CASSQKGVGGGPDTQYF. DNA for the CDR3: TGTGCCAGCAGCCAAAAAGGAGTGGGAGGTGGACCAGATACGCAGTATTTT.

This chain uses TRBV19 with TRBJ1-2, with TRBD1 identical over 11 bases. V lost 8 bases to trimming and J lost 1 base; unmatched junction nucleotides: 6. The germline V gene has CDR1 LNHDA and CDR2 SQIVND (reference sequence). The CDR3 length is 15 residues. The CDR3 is CASVRTGGHNYGYTF. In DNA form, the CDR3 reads TGTGCCAGTGTCCGGACAGGGGGCCATAACTATGGCTACACCTTC.

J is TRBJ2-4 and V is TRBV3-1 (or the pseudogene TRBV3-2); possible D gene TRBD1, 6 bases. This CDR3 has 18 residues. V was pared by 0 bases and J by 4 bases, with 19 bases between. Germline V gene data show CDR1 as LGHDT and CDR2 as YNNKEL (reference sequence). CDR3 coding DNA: TGTGCCAGCAGCCAAGAGCGGGCCAAAGCACAGGGTAAAAACATTCAGTACTTC. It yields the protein CASSQERAKAQGKNIQYF.

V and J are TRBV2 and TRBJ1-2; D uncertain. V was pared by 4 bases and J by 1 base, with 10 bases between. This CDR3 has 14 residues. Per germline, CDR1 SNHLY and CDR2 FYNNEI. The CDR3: CASSVRVINYGYTF. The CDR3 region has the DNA TGTGCCAGCAGTGTGCGTGTTATTAACTATGGCTACACCTTC.

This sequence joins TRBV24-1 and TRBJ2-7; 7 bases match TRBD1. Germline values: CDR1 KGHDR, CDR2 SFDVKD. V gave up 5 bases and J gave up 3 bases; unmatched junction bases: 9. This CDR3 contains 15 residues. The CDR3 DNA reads TGTGCCACCAGTGGGCGGACAGGACTTTACTACGAGCAGTACTTC. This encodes CATSGRTGLYYEQYF.

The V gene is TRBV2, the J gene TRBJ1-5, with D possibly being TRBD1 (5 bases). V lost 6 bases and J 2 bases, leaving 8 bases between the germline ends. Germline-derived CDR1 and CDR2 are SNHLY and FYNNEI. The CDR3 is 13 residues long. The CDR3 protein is CASRGGGNQPQHF. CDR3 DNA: TGTGCCAGCAGGGGGGGAGGCAATCAGCCCCAGCATTTT.

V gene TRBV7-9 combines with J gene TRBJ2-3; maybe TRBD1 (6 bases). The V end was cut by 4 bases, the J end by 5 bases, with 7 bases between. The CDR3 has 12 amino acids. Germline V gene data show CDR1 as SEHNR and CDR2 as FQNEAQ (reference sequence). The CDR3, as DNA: TGTGCCAGCAGCTCGACAGGAGATACGCAGTATTTT. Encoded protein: CASSSTGDTQYF.

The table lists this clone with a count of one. Here the CDR3 reads CATSRESRTGNNEQFF. CDR3 nucleotide sequence: TGTGCCACCAGCAGAGAGTCCCGGACAGGGAACAATGAGCAGTTCTTC. This chain connects TRBV15 to TRBJ2-1; 8 bases are a match to TRBD1. CDR1 and CDR2 from the germline V gene are LNHNV and YYDKDF (reference sequence). CDR3 length: 16 residues. With V trimmed by 0 bases and J by 5 bases, 6 bases remained unmatched.

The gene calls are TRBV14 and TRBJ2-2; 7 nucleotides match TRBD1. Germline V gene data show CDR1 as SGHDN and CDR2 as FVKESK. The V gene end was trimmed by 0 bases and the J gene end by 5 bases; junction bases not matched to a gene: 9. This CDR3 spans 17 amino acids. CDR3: CASSQDAAGGWTGELFF. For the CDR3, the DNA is TGTGCCAGCAGCCAAGATGCGGCAGGGGGTTGGACCGGGGAGCTGTTTTTT.

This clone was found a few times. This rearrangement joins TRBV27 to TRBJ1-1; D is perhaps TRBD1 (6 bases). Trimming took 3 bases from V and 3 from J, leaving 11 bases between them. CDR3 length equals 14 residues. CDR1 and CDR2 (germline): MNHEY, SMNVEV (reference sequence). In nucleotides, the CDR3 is TGTGCCAGCAGTTTTGGGGGGGCCTACACTGAAGCTTTCTTT. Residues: CASSFGGAYTEAFF.

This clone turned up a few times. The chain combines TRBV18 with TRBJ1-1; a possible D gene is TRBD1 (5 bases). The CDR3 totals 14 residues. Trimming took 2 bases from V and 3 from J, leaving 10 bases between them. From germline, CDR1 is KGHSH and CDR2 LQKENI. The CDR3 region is CASSPRTGDTEAFF. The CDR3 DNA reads TGTGCCAGCTCACCAAGGACGGGGGACACTGAAGCTTTCTTT.

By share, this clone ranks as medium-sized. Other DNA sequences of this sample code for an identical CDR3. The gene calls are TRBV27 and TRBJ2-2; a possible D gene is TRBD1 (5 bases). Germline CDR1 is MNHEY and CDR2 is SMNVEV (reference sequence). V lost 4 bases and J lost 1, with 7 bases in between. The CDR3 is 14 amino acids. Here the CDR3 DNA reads TGTGCCAGCAGTTCGACAGTGAACACCGGGGAGCTGTTTTTT. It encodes CASSSTVNTGELFF.

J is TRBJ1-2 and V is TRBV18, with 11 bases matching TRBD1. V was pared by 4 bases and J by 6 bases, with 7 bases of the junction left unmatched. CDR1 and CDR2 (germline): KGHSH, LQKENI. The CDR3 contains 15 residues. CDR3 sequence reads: CASSLPGQGEHGYTF. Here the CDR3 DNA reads TGTGCCAGCTCACTTCCGGGACAGGGGGAACATGGCTACACCTTC.

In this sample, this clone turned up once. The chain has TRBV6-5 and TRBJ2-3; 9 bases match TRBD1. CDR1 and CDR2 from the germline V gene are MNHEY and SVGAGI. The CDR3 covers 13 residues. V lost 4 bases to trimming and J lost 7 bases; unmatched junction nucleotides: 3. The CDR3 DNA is TGTGCCAGCAGTTGGGACAGGGTGAATACGCAGTATTTT. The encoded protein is CASSWDRVNTQYF.

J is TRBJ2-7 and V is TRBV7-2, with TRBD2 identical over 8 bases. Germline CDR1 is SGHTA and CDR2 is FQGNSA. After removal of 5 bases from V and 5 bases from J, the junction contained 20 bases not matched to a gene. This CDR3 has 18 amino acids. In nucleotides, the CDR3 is TGTGCCAGCAGCCCGCCGGGGCTAGCGGGTCCTCAGGCCAACGAGCAGTACTTC. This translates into CASSPPGLAGPQANEQYF. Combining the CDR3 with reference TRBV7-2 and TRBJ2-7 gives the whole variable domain GAGVSQSPSNKVTEKGKDVELRCDPISGHTALYWYRQSLGQGLEFLIYFQGNSAPDKSGLPSDRFSAERTGGSVSTLTIQRTQQEDSAVYLCASSPPGLAGPQANEQYFGPGTRLTVT.

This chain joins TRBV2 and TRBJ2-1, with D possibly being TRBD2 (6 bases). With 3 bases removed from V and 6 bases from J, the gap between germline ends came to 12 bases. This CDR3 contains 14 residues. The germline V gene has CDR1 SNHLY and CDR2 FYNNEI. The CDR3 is CASSDSSGSNEQFF. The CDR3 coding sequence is TGTGCCAGCAGTGACAGTAGCGGCTCCAATGAGCAGTTCTTC.

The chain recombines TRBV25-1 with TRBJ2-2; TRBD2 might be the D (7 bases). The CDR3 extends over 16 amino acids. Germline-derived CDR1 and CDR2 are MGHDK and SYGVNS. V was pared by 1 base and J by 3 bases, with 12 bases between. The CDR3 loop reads CASSEWGGQDTGELFF. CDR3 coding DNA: TGTGCCAGCAGTGAATGGGGGGGGCAGGACACCGGGGAGCTGTTTTTT.

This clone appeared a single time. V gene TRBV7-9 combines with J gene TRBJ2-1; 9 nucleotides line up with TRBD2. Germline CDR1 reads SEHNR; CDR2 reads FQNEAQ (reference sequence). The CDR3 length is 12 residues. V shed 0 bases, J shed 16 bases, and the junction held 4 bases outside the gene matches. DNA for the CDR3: TGTGCCAGCAGCTTAGCTAGCGGGAGTGGCTTCTTC. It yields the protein CASSLASGSGFF.

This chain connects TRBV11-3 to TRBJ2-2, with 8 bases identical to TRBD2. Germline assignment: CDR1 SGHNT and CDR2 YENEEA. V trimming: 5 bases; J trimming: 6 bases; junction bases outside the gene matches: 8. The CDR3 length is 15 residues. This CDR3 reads CASSQTGGDAGELFF. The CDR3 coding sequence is TGTGCCAGCAGCCAAACCGGGGGGGATGCCGGGGAGCTGTTTTTT.

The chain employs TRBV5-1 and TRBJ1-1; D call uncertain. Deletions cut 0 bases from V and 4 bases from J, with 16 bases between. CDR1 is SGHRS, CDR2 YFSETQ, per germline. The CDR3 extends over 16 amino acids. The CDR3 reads CASSLAEIREGTEAFF. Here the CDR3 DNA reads TGCGCCAGCAGCTTGGCCGAAATAAGGGAGGGCACTGAAGCTTTCTTT.

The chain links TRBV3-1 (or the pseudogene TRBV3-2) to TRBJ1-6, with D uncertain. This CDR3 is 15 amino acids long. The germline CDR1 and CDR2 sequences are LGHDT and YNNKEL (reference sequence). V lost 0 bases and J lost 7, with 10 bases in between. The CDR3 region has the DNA TGTGCCAGCAGCCAAGACAGCGGGCGGAATTCACCCCTCCACTTT. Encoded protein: CASSQDSGRNSPLHF.

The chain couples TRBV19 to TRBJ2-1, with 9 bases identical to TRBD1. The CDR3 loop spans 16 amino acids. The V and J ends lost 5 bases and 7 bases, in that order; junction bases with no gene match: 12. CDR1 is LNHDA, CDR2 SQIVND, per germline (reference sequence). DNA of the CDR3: TGTGCCAGTAGTTCCACAGGGGGCCCAAGGGGGAATGAGCAGTTCTTC. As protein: CASSSTGGPRGNEQFF.

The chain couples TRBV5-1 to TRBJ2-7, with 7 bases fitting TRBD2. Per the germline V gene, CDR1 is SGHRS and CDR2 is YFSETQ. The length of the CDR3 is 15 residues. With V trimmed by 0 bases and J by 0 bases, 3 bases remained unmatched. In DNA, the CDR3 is TGCGCCAGCAGCTTGGTGTCTAGCGGCTCCTACGAGCAGTACTTC. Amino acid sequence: CASSLVSSGSYEQYF.

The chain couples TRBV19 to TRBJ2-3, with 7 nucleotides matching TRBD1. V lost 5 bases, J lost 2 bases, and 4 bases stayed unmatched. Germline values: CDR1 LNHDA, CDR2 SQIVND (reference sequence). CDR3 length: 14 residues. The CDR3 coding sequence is TGTGCCAGTAGTTCGGGACAGCCCACAGATACGCAGTATTTT. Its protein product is CASSSGQPTDTQYF.

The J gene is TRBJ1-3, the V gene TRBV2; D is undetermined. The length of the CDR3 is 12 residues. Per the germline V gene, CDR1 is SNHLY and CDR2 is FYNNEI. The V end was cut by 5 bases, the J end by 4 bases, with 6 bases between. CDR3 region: CASSHSGNTIYF. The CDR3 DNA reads TGTGCCAGCAGTCACAGCGGAAACACCATATATTTT.

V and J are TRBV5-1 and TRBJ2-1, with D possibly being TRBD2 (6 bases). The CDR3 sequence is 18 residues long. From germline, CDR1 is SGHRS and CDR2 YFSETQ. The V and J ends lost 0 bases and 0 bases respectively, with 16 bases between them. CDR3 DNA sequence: TGCGCCAGCAGCTTGGGGGCCCCTGGGGGGAGCTCCTACAATGAGCAGTTCTTC. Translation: CASSLGAPGGSSYNEQFF.

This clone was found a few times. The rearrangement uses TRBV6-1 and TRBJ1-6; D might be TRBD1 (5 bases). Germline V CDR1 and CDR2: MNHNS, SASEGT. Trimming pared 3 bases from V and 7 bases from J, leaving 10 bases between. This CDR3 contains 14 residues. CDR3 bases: TGTGCCAGCAGTGATCGGGGGTTGAATTCACCCCTCCACTTT. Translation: CASSDRGLNSPLHF.